The present entry profiles one TCR beta chain with its context. Its antigen remains unidentified. No much larger clone exists at a distance of one base, and base qualities are not known. Sequencing was performed on an Illumina HiSeq 1500. In TCRdb, the public reads were trimmed at Q25 with fastp and aligned with MiXCR, with productive beta chains retained. Rows with a matching CDR3 protein are joined into one entry that keeps the most common DNA and genes. This sample holds about a million distinct CDR3 sequences; around 29% were observed only once. Jointly, the top ten make up about 14% of the sample. The sample comes from a study of T cell repertoires in cytomegalovirus infection (dated by TCRdb to between 2018 and 2021). As for the study more broadly: The peptide stimulations were aimed at well-studied HLA-B-restricted epitopes as well as recently identified HLA-C-restricted CMV epitopes, whose presentation resists viral immunomodulation. Donor HLA type was relevant to the analysis, as public TCR beta signatures indicated carriage of CMV infection together with the matching HLA type. Study-level results and caveats: Carriers of CMV infection plus the relevant HLA type were discriminated by the cumulative frequency of public TCR beta family members in the study cohort and in an independent 352-donor cohort. The ex vivo response was dominated by HLA-C-restricted CMV-specific TCR beta clonotypes, which also provided the single most frequent clonotype in two of eight donors.

Trimming removed 6 bases from V and 2 bases from J, leaving 6 bases between the germline ends. Measured from the cysteine to the phenylalanine, the CDR3 is 12 residues long. Left in the record is the CDR3 DNA by itself, 36 bases read in frame from the first base. The sample's treatment or condition label is to be understood as: in vitro stimulation with specific CMV peptide epitopes to enrich CMV-specific T cells. Specimen: cultured CD8+ T cells from PBMCs, collected from culture after CMV antigen stimulation. This TCR was recovered from a human donor in good health (CMV status not recorded). Some clones in this sample may be carry-over from other donors' samples. Here the chain combines TRBV12-3 or TRBV12-4 and TRBJ2-3; confidence is insufficient to name the D gene. CDR3 loop: CASRKTTDTQYF. The DNA is as follows: TGTGCCAGCAGAAAAACCACAGATACGCAGTATTTT.